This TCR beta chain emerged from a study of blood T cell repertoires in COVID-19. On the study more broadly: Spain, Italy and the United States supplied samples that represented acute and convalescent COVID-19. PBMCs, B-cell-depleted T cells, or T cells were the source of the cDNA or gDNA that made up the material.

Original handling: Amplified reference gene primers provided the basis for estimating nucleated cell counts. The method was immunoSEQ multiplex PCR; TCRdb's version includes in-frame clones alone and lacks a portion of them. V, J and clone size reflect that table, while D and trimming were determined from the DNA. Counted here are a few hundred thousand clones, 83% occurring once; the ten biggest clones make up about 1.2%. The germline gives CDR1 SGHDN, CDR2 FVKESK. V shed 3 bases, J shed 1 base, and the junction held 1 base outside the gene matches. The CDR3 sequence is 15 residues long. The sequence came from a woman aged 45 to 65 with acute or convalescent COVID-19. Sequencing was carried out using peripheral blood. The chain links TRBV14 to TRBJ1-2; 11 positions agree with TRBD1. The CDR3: CASSQDRGHNYGYTF. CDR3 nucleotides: TGTGCCAGCAGCCAGGACAGGGGGCATAACTATGGCTACACCTTC. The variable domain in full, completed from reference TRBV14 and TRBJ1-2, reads EAGVTQFPSHSVIEKGQTVTLRCDPISGHDNLYWYRRVMGKEIKFLLHFVKESKQDESGMPNNRFLAERTGGTYSTLKVQPAELEDSGVYFCASSQDRGHNYGYTFGSGTRLTVV.